This TCR beta chain originates from a study of T cell clones after liver transplantation. Across the whole study: Immunosuppression withdrawal was tried within 2 years after liver transplantation in this trial. Subjects received no induction therapy and standard immunosuppression until randomization at 12-24 months post-transplant. Whole-study findings and limits: Compared with third party-reactive sequences, donor-reactive ones declined more, independent of withdrawal success.

Produced via immunoSEQ multiplex PCR; TCRdb's table is partial and in-frame only. This table has tens of thousands of clones, roughly 92% appearing once. Regarding this clone: The antigen is undetermined.

CDR1 and CDR2 from the germline V gene are LGHNA and YSLEER. The CDR3 is 12 amino acids. V lost 0 bases to trimming and J lost 9 bases, with 8 bases between them. The sequence was obtained from a human patient who received a liver transplant. Some T cells may be the graft donor's. Specimen: CD4+ T cells from blood, collected less than 28 months after liver transplant. This chain uses TRBV4-3 with TRBJ2-5; the D gene is possibly TRBD1 (6 bases). CDR3 coding DNA: TGCGCCAGCAGCCAAGATGAGGGGGCCCAGTACTTC. Protein product: CASSQDEGAQYF.